The source of this TCR beta chain is a study of T cells in Graves' hyperthyroidism and ophthalmopathy. RNA transcripts provided the source from which TCR beta CDR3 regions were amplified. HTBI primers were the set used in a first-round RT-PCR of the TCR CDR3. From the multiplex PCR reads, TCRdb called clonotypes with MiXCR, one entry per CDR3 protein. The sample has around 500,000 distinct CDR3 sequences, 13% to 15% seen once. CDR3 length: 15 residues. The V end lost 7 bases, the J end lost 4 bases, and 19 bases lay between the germline ends. This clonotype appeared many times. The chain couples TRBV12-3 or TRBV12-4 to TRBJ1-1; D is unresolved. Sequencing input: blood. The sequence came from a woman aged 35 to 49 with Graves' hyperthyroidism. CDR3 bases: TGTGCCAGCACCAAAAGAAGCGGGGTAAGCACTGAAGCTTTCTTT. Translation: CASTKRSGVSTEAFF.